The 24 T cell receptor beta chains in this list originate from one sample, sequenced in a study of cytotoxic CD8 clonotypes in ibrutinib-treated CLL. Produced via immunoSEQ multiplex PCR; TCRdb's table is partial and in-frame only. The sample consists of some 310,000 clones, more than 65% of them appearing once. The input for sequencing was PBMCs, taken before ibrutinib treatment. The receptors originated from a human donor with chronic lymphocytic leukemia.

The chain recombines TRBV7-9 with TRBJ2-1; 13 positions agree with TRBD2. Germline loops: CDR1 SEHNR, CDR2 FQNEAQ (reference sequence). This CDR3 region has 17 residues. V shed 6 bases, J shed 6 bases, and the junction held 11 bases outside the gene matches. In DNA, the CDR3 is TGTGCCAGCAGACGATTTACCGGGACTAGCGGGACCAATGAGCAGTTCTTC. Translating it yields CASRRFTGTSGTNEQFF.

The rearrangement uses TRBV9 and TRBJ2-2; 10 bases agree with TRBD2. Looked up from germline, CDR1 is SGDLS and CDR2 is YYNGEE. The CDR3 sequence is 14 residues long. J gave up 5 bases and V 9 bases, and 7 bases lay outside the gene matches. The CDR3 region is CATSGGRGTGELFF. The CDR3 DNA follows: TGTGCCACTAGCGGGGGCCGGGGGACCGGGGAGCTGTTTTTT.

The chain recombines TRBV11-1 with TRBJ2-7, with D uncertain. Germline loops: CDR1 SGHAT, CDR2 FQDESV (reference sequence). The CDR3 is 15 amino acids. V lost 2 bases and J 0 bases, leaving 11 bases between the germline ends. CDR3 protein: CASSLPGQYSYEQYF. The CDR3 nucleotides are TGTGCCAGCAGCTTACCCGGCCAATACTCCTACGAGCAGTACTTC.

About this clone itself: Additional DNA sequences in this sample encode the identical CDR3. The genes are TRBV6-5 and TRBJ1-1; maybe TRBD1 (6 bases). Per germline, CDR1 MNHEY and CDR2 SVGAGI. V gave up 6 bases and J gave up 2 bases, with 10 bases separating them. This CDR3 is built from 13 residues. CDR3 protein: CASSRGANTEAFF. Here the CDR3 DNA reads TGTGCCAGCAGCCGGGGGGCAAACACTGAAGCTTTCTTT.

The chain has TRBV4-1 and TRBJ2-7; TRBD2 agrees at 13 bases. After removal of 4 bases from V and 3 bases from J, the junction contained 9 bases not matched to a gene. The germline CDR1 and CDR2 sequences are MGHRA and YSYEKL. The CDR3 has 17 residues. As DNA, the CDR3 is TGCGCCAGCAGCCGGGGACTAGCGGGACGCCCCCTCTACGAGCAGTACTTC. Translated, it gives CASSRGLAGRPLYEQYF.

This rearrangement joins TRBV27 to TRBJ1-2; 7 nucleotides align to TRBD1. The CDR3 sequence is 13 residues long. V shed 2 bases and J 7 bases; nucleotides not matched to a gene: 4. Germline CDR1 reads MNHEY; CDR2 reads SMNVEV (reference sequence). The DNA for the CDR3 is TGTGCCAGCAGTTTAAGAGGGGGCCTTGGCTACACCTTC. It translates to CASSLRGGLGYTF.

Written as DNA, the CDR3 is TGTGCCAGCAGCCTCCGGGGGGGGGACTATGGCTACACCTTC. Its protein is CASSLRGGDYGYTF. The gene calls are TRBV9 and TRBJ1-2, with a weak D call TRBD1 (5 bases). Per the germline V gene, CDR1 is SGDLS and CDR2 is YYNGEE. The CDR3 extends over 14 amino acids. Trimming removed 4 bases from V and 3 bases from J, with 13 bases in between.

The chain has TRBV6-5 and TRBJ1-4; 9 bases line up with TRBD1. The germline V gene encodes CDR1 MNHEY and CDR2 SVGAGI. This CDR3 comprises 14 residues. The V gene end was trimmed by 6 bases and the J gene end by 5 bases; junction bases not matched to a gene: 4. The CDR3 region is CASSEDRGNEKLFF. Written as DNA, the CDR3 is TGTGCCAGCAGCGAGGACAGGGGAAATGAAAAACTGTTTTTT.

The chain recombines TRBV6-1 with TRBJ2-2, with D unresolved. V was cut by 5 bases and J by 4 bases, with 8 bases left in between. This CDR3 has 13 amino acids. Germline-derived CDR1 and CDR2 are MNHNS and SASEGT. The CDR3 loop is CASSQVGTGELFF. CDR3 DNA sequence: TGTGCCAGCAGTCAGGTTGGCACCGGGGAGCTGTTTTTT.

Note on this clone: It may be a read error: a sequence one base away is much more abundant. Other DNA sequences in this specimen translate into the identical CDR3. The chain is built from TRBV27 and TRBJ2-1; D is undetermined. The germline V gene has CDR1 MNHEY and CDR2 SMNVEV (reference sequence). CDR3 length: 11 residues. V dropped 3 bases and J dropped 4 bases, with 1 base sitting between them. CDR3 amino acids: CASSFYNEQFF. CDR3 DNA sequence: TGTGCCAGCAGTTTTTACAATGAGCAGTTCTTC.

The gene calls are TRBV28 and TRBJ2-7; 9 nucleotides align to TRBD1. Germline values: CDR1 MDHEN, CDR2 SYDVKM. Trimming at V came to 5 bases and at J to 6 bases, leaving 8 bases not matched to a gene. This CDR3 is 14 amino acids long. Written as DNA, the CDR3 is TGTGCCAGCAGTACACCGGGACAGGGTATCGAGCAGTACTTC. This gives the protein CASSTPGQGIEQYF.

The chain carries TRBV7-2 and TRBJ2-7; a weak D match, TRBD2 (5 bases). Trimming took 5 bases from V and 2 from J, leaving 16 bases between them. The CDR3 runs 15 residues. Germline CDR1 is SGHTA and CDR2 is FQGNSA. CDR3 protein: CASSPGGRNTYEQYF. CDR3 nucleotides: TGTGCCAGCAGCCCCGGAGGACGGAATACCTACGAGCAGTACTTC.

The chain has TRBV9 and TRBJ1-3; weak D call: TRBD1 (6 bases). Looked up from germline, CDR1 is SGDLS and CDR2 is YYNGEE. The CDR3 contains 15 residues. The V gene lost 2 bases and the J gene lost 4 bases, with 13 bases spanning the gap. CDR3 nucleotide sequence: TGTGCCAGCAGCGTCGACCCGGGACACGGAAACACCATATATTTT. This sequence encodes CASSVDPGHGNTIYF.

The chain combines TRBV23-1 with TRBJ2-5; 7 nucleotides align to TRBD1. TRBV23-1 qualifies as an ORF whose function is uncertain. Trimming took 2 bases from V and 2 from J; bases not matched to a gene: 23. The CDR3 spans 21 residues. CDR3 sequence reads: CASSQTPPLGRYYRGQETQYF. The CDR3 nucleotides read TGCGCCAGCAGTCAAACCCCCCCTCTGGGGAGATACTACAGGGGACAAGAGACCCAGTACTTC.

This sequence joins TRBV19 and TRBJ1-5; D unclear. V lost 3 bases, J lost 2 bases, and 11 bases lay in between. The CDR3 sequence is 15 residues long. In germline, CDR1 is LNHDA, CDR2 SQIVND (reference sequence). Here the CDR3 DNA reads TGTGCCAGTAGTATTTCGGACCCGGGCAATCAGCCCCAGCATTTT. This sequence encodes CASSISDPGNQPQHF.

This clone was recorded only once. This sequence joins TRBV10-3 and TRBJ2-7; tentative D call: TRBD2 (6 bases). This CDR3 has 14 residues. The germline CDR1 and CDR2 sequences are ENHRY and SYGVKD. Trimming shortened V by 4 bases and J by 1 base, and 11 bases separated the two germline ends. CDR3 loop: CAISGGALSYEQYF. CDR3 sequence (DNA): TGTGCCATCAGTGGCGGGGCGCTTTCCTACGAGCAGTACTTC.

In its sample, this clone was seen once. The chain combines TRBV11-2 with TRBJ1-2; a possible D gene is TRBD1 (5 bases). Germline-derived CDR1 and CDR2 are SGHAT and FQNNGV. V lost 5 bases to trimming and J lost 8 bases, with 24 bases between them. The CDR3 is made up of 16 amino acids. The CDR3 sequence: CASSPRAQAQNGGYTF. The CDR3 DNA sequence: TGTGCCAGCAGCCCGCGGGCACAGGCCCAAAATGGCGGCTACACCTTC.

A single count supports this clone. The CDR3 nucleotides read TGTGCCAGCAGCCAGCTAGCGGGAGGGTTAAGTGAGCAGTTCTTC. Its translation: CASSQLAGGLSEQFF. The chain joins TRBV7-2 to TRBJ2-1; 12 bases are shared with TRBD2. This CDR3 is 15 amino acids long. Per germline, CDR1 SGHTA and CDR2 FQGNSA. Trimming took 5 bases from V and 9 from J; bases not matched to a gene: 8. Full variable domain (missing parts from reference TRBV7-2 and TRBJ2-1): GAGVSQSPSNKVTEKGKDVELRCDPISGHTALYWYRQSLGQGLEFLIYFQGNSAPDKSGLPSDRFSAERTGGSVSTLTIQRTQQEDSAVYLCASSQLAGGLSEQFFGPGTRLTVL.

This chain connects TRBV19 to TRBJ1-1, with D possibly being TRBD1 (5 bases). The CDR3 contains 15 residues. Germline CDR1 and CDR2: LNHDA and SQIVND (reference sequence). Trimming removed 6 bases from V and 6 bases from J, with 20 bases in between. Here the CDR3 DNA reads TGTGCCAGTAGATCACAGCCGGGGGACTACGCTGAAGCTTTCTTT. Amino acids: CASRSQPGDYAEAFF.

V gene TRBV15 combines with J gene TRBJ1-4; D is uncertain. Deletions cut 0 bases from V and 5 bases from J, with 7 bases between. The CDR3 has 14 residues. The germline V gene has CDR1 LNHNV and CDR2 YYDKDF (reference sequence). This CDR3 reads CATSRDAYNEKLFF. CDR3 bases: TGTGCCACCAGCAGAGATGCCTACAATGAAAAACTGTTTTTT.

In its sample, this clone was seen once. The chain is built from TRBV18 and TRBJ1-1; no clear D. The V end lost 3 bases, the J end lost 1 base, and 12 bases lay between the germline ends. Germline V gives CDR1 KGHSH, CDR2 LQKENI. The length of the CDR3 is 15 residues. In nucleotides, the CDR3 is TGTGCCAGCTCACCCCGGAATATGCAGAACACTGAAGCTTTCTTT. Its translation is CASSPRNMQNTEAFF.

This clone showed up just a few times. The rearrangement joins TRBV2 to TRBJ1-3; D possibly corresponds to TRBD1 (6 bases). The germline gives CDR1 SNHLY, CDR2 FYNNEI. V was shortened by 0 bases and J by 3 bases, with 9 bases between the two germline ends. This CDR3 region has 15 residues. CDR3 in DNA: TGTGCCAGCAGTGAAGCAGGGGGGTATGGAAACACCATATATTTT. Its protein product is CASSEAGGYGNTIYF.

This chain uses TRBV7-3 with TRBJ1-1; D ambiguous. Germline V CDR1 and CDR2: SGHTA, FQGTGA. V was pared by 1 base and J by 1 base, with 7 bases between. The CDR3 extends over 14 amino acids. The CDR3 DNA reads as TGTGCCAGCAGCTTAAATGCCGGGAACACTGAAGCTTTCTTT. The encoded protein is CASSLNAGNTEAFF.

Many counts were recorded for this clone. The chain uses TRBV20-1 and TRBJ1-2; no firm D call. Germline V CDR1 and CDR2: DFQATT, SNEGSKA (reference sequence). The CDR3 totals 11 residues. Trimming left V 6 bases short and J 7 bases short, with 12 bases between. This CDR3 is CSAAWEPGYTF. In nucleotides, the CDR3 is TGCAGTGCCGCTTGGGAACCTGGCTACACCTTC.